These 5 T cell receptor beta chains originate from one sample sequenced in a study of blood T cell repertoires in COVID-19. The repertoire was sequenced with immunoSEQ multiplex PCR; TCRdb's copy has only in-frame clones and lacks some. The table has nearly 350,000 clones, about 88% seen once; the top ten hold more than 5.5%. Input material: peripheral blood. These receptor sequences come from an older woman with COVID-19, enrolled during active disease.

V usage is TRBV20-1 and J usage is TRBJ2-5, with a possible D match to TRBD2 (5 bases). Trimming cost V 3 bases and J 2 bases, with 13 bases left between them. This CDR3 is built from 14 residues. Looked up from germline, CDR1 is DFQATT and CDR2 is SNEGSKA (reference sequence). The CDR3 is CSASRPGIQETQYF. The CDR3 nucleotides read TGCAGTGCTAGTCGCCCGGGGATTCAAGAGACCCAGTACTTC.

This chain connects TRBV15 to TRBJ1-5; no firm D call. This CDR3 has 16 residues. The ends were cut back, 0 bases at V and 8 bases at J, with 17 bases in the middle. CDR1 and CDR2 from the germline V gene are LNHNV and YYDKDF (reference sequence). The DNA for the CDR3 is TGTGCCACCAGCAGAGATCTTAGGGAGACTGGCGAGCCCCAGCATTTT. This encodes CATSRDLRETGEPQHF.

V and J are TRBV5-1 and TRBJ2-3, with D uncertain. V was cut by 1 base and J by 3 bases, with 9 bases left in between. Looked up from germline, CDR1 is SGHRS and CDR2 is YFSETQ. The CDR3 sequence is 14 residues long. CDR3 bases: TGCGCCAGCAGCTTGTGGGCAGATACAGATACGCAGTATTTT. Protein product: CASSLWADTDTQYF.

The chain combines TRBV19 with TRBJ1-6, with TRBD1 matching 9 bases. Unmatched junction bases numbered 7, after V lost 5 bases and J lost 8 bases. Germline CDR1 and CDR2: LNHDA and SQIVND (reference sequence). This CDR3 has 15 residues. CDR3: CASSQPGQGYSPLHF. Here the CDR3 DNA reads TGTGCCAGTAGTCAACCGGGACAGGGTTATTCACCCCTCCACTTT.

The CDR3 nucleotides read TGTGCCATCACCGGGACTAGCGGGGCCTTCACCGGGGAGCTGTTTTTT. Amino acids: CAITGTSGAFTGELFF. V and J are TRBV10-3 and TRBJ2-2, with 13 bases aligning to TRBD2. Germline V gives CDR1 ENHRY, CDR2 SYGVKD. J gave up 4 bases and V 7 bases, and 6 bases lay outside the gene matches. CDR3 length equals 16 residues.